The T cell receptor (beta chain) under discussion was sequenced for a study of regulatory T cells in long-lasting Graves disease (dated by TCRdb to 2020 to 2023). In terms of the full investigation: Persistent Graves' disease was defined as antithyroid drug treatment for over 5 years with persistently positive TSH receptor autoantibodies. Patients with persistent Graves' disease were compared with patients with newly diagnosed Graves' disease using TCR sequencing and RNA sequencing of peripheral blood. On average, persistent Graves' disease patients in the clinical cohort had been on antithyroid drugs for approximately ten years. The study was conducted in China and was registered as a clinical trial. A total of some 35 samples underwent TCR sequencing: about 13 from persistent and about 20 from newly diagnosed Graves' disease patients. Findings and caveats that apply to the study as a whole: The small sample size was acknowledged by the authors as a limitation that may reduce accuracy. More public clonotypes were shared among persistent patients (fewer than 3,000) than among newly diagnosed patients (approximately 1,000). Preferential use of TRBV28, TRBJ1-2 and TRBJ2-5 was observed in persistent disease, whereas TRBV20-1 and TRBJ2-1 were favored in newly diagnosed disease. Only the TCR beta chain was sequenced and analyzed. Compared with newly diagnosed patients, persistent Graves' disease patients had lower TCR Shannon entropy and fewer highly expanded clones, which suggests clonal expansion. Peripheral blood alone was examined, since thyroid tissue, which constituted the primary lesion, could not be accessed.

This clonotype came up many times. There is no known antigen for this receptor. Per-base qualities were not stored, and no clone one base away is much larger. V ends up 5 bases short and J 5 bases short, with an unmatched junction base count of 11. There are 15 amino acids in the CDR3, from cysteine to phenylalanine inclusive. The entry retains the CDR3 DNA only, 45 bases that are in frame from base 1. Based on the germline V gene, the CDR1 and CDR2 sequences are SGHTA and FQGNSA. The time point tag for this specimen amounts to: persistent/refractory GD, antithyroid drugs over 5 years with positive TRAb. RNA was extracted from PBMCs in TRIzol for both TCR sequencing and RNA sequencing. The diagnosis of Graves' disease followed American Thyroid Association guidelines. Patients for the study were recruited at an endocrinology department in Xi'an, China. Each patient gave approximately 9.7 milliliters of peripheral blood, collected in an EDTA anticoagulant tube. PBMCs were isolated by Ficoll Paque Plus density gradient separation without further T cell sorting. An Agilent 2100 Bioanalyzer and agarose gel were used to check RNA quality, while a NanoDrop 2000 measured RNA concentration.

To prepare the library, multiplex PCR was applied. For sequencing, an Illumina HiSeq 4000 was employed. To build TCR beta libraries, CDR3 regions were amplified by Arm-PCR using iRepertoire HTBI primers. Before sequencing, the PCR products went through gel purification. The authors' pipeline ran thus. Across samples, 62 TRBV and roughly 13 TRBJ segments were identified and used for gene usage analysis of CDR3 amino acid clonotypes. Filtered high-quality paired reads were merged into contigs using COPE and FqMerger. Contigs were aligned with BLAST to IMGT TRBV, TRBD and TRBJ reference genes, and CDR3 was defined per IMGT. Any clonotype with a frequency above 0.1% was counted as a highly expanded clone. Repertoire diversity was measured by Shannon entropy, and V-J evenness by the Gini coefficient. Clonotypes shared by more than one individual were considered public. Using fastp at Q25 and MiXCR, TCRdb reprocessed the public reads and kept productive beta chains. CDR3 protein duplicates are merged, each entry listing the most common genes and DNA. The V and J calls and clone size are TCRdb's, not the authors'. Across this sample there are hundreds of thousands of distinct CDR3 sequences, with less than 25% seen only once. The ten largest clones take up 7.8% of the sample.

The TCR comes from a female donor with Graves disease. The starting material was peripheral blood mononuclear cells (PBMCs), obtained when the disease was refractory, from a patient treated with antithyroid drugs. The chain is assembled from TRBV7-2 and TRBJ2-7, with 8 bases aligning to TRBD2. The CDR3 corresponds to CASSLTAGGGDEQYF. The nucleotide sequence reads TGTGCCAGCAGCCTCACCGCGGGAGGAGGAGACGAGCAGTACTTC.